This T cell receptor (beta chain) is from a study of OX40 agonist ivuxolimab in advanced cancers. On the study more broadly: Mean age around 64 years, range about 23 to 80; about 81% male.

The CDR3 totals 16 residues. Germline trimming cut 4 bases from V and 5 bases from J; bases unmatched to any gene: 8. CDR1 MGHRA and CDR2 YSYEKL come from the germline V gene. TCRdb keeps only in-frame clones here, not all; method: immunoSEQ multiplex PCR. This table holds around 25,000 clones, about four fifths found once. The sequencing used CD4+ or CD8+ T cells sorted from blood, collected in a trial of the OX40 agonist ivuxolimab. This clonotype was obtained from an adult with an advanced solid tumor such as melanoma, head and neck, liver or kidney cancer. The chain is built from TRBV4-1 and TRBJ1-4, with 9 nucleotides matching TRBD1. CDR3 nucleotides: TGCGCCAGCAGCCCCCACCAGGACAGGGGAAATGAAAAACTGTTTTTT. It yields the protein CASSPHQDRGNEKLFF.